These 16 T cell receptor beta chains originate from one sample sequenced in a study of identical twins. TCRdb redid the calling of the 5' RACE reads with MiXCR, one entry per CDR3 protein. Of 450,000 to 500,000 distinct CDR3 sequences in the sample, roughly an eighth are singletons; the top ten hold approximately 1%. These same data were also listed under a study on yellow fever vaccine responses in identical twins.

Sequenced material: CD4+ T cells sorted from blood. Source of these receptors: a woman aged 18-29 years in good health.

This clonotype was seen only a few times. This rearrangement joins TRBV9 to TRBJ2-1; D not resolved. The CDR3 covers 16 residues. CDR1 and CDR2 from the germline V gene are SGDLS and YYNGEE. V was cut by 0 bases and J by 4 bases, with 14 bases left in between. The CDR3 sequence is CASSVAGDPLYNEQFF. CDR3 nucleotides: TGTGCCAGCAGCGTAGCCGGAGACCCCCTATACAATGAGCAGTTCTTC.

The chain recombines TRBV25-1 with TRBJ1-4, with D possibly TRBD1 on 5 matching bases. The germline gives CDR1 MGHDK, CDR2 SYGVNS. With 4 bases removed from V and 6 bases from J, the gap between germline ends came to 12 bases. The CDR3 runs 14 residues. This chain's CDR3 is CASSGAGRDEKLFF. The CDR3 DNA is TGTGCCAGCAGTGGAGCAGGGAGAGATGAAAAACTGTTTTTT.

The CDR3 here is CASSGTLISYEQYF. The CDR3 nucleotides are TGTGCCAGCTCAGGGACCTTAATCTCCTACGAGCAGTACTTC. The chain links TRBV18 to TRBJ2-7, with D perhaps being TRBD1 or TRBD2 (5 bases each). Trimming pared 5 bases from V and 0 bases from J, leaving 11 bases between. This CDR3 has 14 amino acids. Germline values: CDR1 KGHSH, CDR2 LQKENI.

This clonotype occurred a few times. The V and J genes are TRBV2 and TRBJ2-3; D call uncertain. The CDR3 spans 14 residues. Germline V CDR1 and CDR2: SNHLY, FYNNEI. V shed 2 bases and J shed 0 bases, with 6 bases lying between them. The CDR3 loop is CASSEYSSTDTQYF. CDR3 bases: TGTGCCAGCAGTGAATACTCTAGCACAGATACGCAGTATTTT.

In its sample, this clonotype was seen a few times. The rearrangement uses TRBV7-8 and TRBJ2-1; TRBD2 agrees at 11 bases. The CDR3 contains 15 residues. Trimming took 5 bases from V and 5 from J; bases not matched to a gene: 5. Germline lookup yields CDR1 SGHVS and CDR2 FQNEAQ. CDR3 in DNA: TGTGCCAGCAGCCGGGGACTAGCGGACAACAATGAGCAGTTCTTC. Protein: CASSRGLADNNEQFF.

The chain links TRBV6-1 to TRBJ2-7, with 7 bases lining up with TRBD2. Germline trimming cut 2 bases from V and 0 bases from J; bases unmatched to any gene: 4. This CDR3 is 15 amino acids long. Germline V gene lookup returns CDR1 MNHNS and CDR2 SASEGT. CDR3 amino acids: CASSEPAGSSYEQYF. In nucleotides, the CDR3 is TGTGCCAGCAGTGAACCAGCGGGGAGCTCCTACGAGCAGTACTTC.

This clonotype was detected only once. CDR3 bases: TGCGCCAGCAGCTCCGGACTAGCGGGGGGGAGGACTAGCACAGATACGCAGTATTTT. Translation: CASSSGLAGGRTSTDTQYF. The chain has TRBV5-1 and TRBJ2-3; 15 bases line up with TRBD2. V gave up 3 bases and J gave up 0 bases; unmatched junction bases: 8. The CDR3 consists of 19 residues. The V gene's germline CDR1 is SGHRS and CDR2 YFSETQ.

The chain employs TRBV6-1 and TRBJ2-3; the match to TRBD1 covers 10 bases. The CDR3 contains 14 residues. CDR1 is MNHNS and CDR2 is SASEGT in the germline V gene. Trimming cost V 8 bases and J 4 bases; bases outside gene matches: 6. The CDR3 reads CASGRGQGSDTQYF. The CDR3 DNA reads TGTGCCAGCGGTCGGGGACAGGGGTCAGATACGCAGTATTTT.

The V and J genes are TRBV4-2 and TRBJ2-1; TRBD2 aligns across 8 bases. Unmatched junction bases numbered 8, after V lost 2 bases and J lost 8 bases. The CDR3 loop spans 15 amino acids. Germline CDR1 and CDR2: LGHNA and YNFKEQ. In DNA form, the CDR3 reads TGTGCCAGCAGCCAATGGCTAGCGGGTGGTGATGAGCAGTTCTTC. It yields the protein CASSQWLAGGDEQFF.

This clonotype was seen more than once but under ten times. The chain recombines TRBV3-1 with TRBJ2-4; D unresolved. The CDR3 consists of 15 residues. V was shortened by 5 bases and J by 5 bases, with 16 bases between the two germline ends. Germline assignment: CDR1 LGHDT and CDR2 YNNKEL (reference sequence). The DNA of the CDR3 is TGTGCCAGCAGCACAGCCTCGACAAAGGAAAACATTCAGTACTTC. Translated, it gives CASSTASTKENIQYF.

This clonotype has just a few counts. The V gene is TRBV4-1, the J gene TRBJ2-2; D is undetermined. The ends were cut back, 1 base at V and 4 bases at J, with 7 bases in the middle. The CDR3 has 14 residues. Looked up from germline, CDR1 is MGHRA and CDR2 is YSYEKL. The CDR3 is CASSQVVPTGELFF. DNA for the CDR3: TGCGCCAGCAGCCAAGTAGTACCCACCGGGGAGCTGTTTTTT.

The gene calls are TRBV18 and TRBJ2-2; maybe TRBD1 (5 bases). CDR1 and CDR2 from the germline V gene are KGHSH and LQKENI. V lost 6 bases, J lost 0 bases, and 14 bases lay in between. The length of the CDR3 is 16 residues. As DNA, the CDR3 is TGTGCCAGCTCCTCCGGACATGGAACGAACACCGGGGAGCTGTTTTTT. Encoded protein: CASSSGHGTNTGELFF.

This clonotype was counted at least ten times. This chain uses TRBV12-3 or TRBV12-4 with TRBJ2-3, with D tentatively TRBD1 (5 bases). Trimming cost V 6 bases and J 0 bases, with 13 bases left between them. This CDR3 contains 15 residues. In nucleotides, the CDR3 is TGTGCCAGCAGCAAAGGGGCAGGTAGCACAGATACGCAGTATTTT. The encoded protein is CASSKGAGSTDTQYF.

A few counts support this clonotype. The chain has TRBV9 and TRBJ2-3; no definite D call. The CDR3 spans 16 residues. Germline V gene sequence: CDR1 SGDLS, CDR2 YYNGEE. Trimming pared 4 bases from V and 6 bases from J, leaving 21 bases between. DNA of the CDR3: TGTGCCAGCAGCCCCGACTTGACGATACCCTACGATACGCAGTATTTT. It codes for CASSPDLTIPYDTQYF.

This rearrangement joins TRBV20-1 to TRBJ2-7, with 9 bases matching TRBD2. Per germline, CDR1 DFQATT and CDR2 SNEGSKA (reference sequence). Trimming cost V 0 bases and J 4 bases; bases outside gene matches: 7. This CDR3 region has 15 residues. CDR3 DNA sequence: TGCAGTGCTAGAGATCGTCTAGCGGGGAATTACGAGCAGTACTTC. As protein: CSARDRLAGNYEQYF.

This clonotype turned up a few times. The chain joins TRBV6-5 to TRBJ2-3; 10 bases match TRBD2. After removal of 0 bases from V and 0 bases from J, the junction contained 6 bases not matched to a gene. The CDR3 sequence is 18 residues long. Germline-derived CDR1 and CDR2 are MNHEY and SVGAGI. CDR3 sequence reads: CASSYSSSGRTSTDTQYF. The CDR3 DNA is TGTGCCAGCAGTTACTCGTCTAGCGGGAGAACCAGCACAGATACGCAGTATTTT.